The clone carrying this T cell receptor beta chain was picked up a small number of times. Its antigen remains unidentified. They isolated at least 7 million PBMCs from each sample. Trimming pared 7 bases from V and 5 bases from J, leaving 17 bases between. Germline values: CDR1 SNHLY, CDR2 FYNNEI. The CDR3 totals 14 residues. The source of the sample is a study of blood T cells in healthy people across ages. The authors ran a second PCR of roughly 6 to 12 cycles using a sample-barcoded 5' primer and a J-beta primer mix. From the 5' RACE reads, TCRdb called clonotypes with MiXCR, one entry per CDR3 protein. The sample includes 700,000 or so distinct CDR3 sequences, approximately 40% of them seen just once. General study results and limits: In long-lived donors, naive CD4+ cell counts and diversity exceeded those of aged donors.

This chain uses TRBV2 with TRBJ2-5; tentatively, D is TRBD1 or TRBD2 (5 bases each). The sequencing sample was made of blood. This sequence was found in an older man in good health. The CDR3 reads CASIRGPPVETQYF. The CDR3, as DNA: TGTGCCAGCATTAGGGGACCCCCGGTGGAGACCCAGTACTTC.